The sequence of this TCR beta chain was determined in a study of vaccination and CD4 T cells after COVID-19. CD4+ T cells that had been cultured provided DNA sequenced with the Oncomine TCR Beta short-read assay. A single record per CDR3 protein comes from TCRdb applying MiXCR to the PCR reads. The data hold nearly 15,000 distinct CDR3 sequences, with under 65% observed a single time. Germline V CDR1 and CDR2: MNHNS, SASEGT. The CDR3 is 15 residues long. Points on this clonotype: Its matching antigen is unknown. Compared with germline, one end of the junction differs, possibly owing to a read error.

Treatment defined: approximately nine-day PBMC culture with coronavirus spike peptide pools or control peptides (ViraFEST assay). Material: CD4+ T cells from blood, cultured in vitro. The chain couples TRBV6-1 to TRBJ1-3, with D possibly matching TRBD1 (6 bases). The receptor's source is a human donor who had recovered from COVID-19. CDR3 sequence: CASSPTTDSGNTIHF. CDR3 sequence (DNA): TGTGCCAGCAGCCCAACAACGGACAGCGGAAACACCATACATTTT.